Included here is one TCR beta chain sequence, with context. The data belong to a study of shared clonotypes between healthy human individuals. Germline V gene sequence: CDR1 MNHEY, CDR2 SVGAGI. V dropped 5 bases and J dropped 4 bases, with 11 bases sitting between them. This CDR3 is built from 14 residues. The authors ran the assay at deep level. Sequenced by immunoSEQ multiplex PCR; TCRdb stores in-frame clones only, minus some. The repertoire has roughly 330,000 clones, about 74% of them found once; the top ten carry approximately 10%. The material sequenced was memory CD4+ T cells sorted from blood. The subset is: CD45RA-negative fraction. The clonotype originates from a young man in good health. V is TRBV6-5 and J is TRBJ1-4; D unresolved. The CDR3 is CASSPDGNNEKLFF. DNA of the CDR3: TGTGCCAGCAGTCCAGACGGAAATAATGAAAAACTGTTTTTT.